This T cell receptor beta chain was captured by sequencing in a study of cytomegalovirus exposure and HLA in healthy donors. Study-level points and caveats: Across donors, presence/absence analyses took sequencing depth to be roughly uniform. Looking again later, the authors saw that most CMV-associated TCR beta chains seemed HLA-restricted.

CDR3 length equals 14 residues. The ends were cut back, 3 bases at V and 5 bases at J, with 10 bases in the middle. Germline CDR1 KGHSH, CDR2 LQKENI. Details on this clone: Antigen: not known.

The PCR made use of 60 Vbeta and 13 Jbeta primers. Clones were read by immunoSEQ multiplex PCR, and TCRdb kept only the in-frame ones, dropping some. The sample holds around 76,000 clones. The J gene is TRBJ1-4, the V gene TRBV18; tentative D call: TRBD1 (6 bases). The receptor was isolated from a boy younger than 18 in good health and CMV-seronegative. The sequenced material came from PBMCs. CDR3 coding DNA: TGTGCCAGCTCACCCAACGGACAGAATGAAAAACTGTTTTTT. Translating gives CASSPNGQNEKLFF.